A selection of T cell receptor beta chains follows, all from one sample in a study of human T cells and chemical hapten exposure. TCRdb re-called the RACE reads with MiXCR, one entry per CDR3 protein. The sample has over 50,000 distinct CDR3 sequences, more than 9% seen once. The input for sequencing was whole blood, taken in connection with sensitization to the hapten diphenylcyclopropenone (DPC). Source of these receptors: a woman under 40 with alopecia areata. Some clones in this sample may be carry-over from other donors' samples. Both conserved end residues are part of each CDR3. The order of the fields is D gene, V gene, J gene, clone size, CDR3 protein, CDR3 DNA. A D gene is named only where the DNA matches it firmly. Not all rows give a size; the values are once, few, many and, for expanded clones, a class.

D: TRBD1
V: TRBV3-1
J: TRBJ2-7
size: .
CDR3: CASSQEMVGQGAHEQYF
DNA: TGTGCCAGCAGCCAAGAAATGGTCGGGCAGGGGGCACACGAGCAGTACTTC

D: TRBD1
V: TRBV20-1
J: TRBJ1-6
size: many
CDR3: CSAQRGQGDSPLHF
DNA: TGCAGTGCTCAAAGAGGACAGGGCGACTCACCCCTCCACTTT

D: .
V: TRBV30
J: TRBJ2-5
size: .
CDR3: CAWSLPGVETQYF
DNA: TGTGCCTGGAGCCTACCGGGGGTAGAGACCCAGTACTTC

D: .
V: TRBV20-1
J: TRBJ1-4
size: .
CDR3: CSARVYRLGEKLFF
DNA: TGCAGTGCTAGAGTCTATCGCTTAGGGGAAAAACTGTTTTTT

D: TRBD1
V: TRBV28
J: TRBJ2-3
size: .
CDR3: CATRDRGADTQYF
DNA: TGTGCCACCAGGGACAGGGGGGCAGATACGCAGTATTTT

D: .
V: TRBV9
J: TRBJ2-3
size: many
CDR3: CASSVLADTQYF
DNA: TGTGCCAGCAGCGTCTTAGCGGACACGCAGTATTTT

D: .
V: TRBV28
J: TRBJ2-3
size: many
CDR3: CASSLARGRDTQYF
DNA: TGTGCCAGCAGTTTGGCCAGGGGAAGAGATACGCAGTATTTT

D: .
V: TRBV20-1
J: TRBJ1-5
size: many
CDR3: CSARSGISNQPQHF
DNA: TGCAGTGCTAGGTCGGGTATAAGCAATCAGCCCCAGCATTTT

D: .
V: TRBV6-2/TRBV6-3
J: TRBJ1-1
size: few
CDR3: CASSYVEGTEAFF
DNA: TGTGCCAGCAGTTACGTGGAAGGCACTGAAGCTTTCTTT

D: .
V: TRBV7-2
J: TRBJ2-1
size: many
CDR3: CASSLFRDTISNEQFF
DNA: TGTGCCAGCAGCTTATTCCGGGACACGATATCCAATGAGCAGTTCTTC

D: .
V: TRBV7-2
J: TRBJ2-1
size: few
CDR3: CASTPGSVQFF
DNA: TGTGCCAGCACCCCAGGGTCGGTGCAGTTCTTC

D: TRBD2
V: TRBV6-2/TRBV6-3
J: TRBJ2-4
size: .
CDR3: CASRDGGGSAKNIQYF
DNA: TGTGCCAGCAGGGACGGGGGGGGTTCGGCCAAAAACATTCAGTACTTC

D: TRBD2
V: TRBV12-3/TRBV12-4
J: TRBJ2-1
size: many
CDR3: CASSLTSGGVNEQFF
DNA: TGTGCCAGCAGTTTGACTAGCGGGGGGGTTAATGAGCAGTTCTTC

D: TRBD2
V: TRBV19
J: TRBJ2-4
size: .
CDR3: CASRERGRGNIQYF
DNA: TGTGCCAGTAGGGAGCGGGGCCGCGGGAACATTCAGTACTTC

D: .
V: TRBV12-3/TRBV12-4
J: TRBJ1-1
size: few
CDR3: CASSFHTEAFF
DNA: TGTGCCAGCAGTTTCCACACTGAAGCTTTCTTT

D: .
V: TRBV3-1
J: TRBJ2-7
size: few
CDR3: CASSQAAASYEQYF
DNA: TGTGCCAGCAGCCAAGCGGCGGCTAGCTACGAGCAGTACTTC

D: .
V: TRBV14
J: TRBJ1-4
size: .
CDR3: CASSQDKGLALEKLFF
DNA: TGTGCCAGCAGCCAAGATAAGGGATTAGCCCTTGAAAAACTGTTTTTT

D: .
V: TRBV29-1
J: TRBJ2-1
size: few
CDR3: CSVVRLYNEQFF
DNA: TGCAGCGTTGTACGCCTCTACAATGAGCAGTTCTTC

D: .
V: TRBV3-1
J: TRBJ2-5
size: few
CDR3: CASIRQGIQETQYF
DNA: TGTGCCAGCATTAGGCAGGGGATACAAGAGACCCAGTACTTC

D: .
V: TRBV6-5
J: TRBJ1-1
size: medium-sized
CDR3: CASSIGRGGTEAFF
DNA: TGTGCCAGCAGTATAGGTCGGGGGGGCACTGAAGCTTTCTTT

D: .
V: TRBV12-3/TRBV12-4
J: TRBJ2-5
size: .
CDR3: CASSLADSRLTQYF
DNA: TGTGCCAGCAGTTTAGCGGACAGTAGACTGACCCAGTACTTC

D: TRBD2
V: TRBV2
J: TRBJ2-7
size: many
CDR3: CASSGRSSGGMNEQYF
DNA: TGTGCCAGCAGTGGCCGATCTAGCGGGGGGATGAACGAGCAGTACTTC

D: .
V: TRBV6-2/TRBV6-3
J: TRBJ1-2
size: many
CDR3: CASTLQPYYGYTF
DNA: TGTGCCAGCACCCTCCAACCGTACTATGGCTACACCTTC

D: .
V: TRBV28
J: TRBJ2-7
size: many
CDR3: CASSRGIYEQYF
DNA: TGTGCCAGCAGTCGTGGGATCTACGAGCAGTACTTC

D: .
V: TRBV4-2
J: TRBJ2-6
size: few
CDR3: CASSQEPPRISGANVLTF
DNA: TGTGCCAGCAGCCAAGAACCCCCGAGGATCTCTGGGGCCAACGTCCTGACTTTC

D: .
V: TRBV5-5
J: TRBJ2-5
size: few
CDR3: CASSLNPQETQYF
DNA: TGTGCCAGCAGCTTGAACCCCCAAGAGACCCAGTACTTC

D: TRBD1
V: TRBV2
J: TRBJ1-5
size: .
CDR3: CASGEGQGPSQPQHF
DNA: TGTGCCAGCGGGGAGGGACAGGGGCCAAGTCAGCCCCAGCATTTT

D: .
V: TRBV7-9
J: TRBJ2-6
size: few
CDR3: CASSRGTENSGANVLTF
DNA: TGTGCCAGCAGCCGGGGGACAGAAAATTCTGGGGCCAACGTCCTGACTTTC

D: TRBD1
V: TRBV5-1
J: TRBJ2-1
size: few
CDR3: CASSLRLGQGYNEQFF
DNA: TGCGCCAGCAGCTTGCGTTTGGGACAGGGCTACAATGAGCAGTTCTTC

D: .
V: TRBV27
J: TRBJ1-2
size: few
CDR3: CASSSLGTKWNYGYTF
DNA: TGTGCCAGCAGTTCACTGGGGACCAAGTGGAACTATGGCTACACCTTC

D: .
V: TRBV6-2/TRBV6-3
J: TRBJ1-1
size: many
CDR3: CASSPHRSENTEAFF
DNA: TGTGCCAGCAGTCCCCACAGGTCCGAGAACACTGAAGCTTTCTTT

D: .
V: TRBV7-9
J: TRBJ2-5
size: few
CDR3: CASSLASSGAPKETQYF
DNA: TGTGCCAGCAGCTTAGCTTCCTCGGGGGCCCCTAAAGAGACCCAGTACTTC

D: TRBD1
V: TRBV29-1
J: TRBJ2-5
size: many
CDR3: CSVEMGGTGQRETQYF
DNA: TGCAGCGTTGAGATGGGAGGGACAGGGCAGCGAGAGACCCAGTACTTC

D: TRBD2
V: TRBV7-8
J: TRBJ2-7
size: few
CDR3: CASSRSSGGSASYEQYF
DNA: TGTGCCAGCAGCCGCTCTAGCGGGGGGTCTGCTTCCTACGAGCAGTACTTC

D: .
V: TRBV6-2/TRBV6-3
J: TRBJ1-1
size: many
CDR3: CASSRGVRNTEAFF
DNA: TGTGCCAGCTCAAGGGGCGTACGGAACACTGAAGCTTTCTTT

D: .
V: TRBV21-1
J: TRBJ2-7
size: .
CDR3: CASGEDRGLGEQYF
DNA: TGTGCCAGCGGGGAGGACAGGGGGCTGGGGGAGCAGTACTTC

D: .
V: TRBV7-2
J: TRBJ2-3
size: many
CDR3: CASSPLAEPTDTQYF
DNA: TGTGCCAGCAGCCCATTAGCGGAACCCACAGATACGCAGTATTTT

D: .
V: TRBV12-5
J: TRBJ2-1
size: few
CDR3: CASGFEGWNEQFF
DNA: TGTGCTAGTGGTTTTGAGGGTTGGAATGAGCAGTTCTTC

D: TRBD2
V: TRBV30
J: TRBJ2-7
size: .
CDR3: CAWSEPGLAGGLWTYEQYF
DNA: TGTGCCTGGAGTGAACCGGGACTAGCGGGGGGGCTCTGGACCTACGAGCAGTACTTC

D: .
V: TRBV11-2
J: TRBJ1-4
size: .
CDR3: CASSLSGRAYEKLFF
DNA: TGTGCCAGCAGCTTAAGCGGCCGGGCCTATGAAAAACTGTTTTTT

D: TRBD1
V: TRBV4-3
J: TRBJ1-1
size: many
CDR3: CASSQELAGTGLNTEAFF
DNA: TGCGCCAGCAGCCAAGAGTTAGCGGGGACAGGGTTGAACACTGAAGCTTTCTTT

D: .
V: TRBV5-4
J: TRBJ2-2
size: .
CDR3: CASSSNPTRQRTGELFF
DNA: TGTGCCAGCAGCAGCAATCCGACACGACAACGCACCGGGGAGCTGTTTTTT

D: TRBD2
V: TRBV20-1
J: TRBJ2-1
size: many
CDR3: CSASLTSGGLYNEQFF
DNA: TGCAGTGCTAGCCTAACTAGCGGGGGGCTTTACAATGAGCAGTTCTTC

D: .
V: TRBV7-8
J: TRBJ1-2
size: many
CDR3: CASSLARGTNYGYTF
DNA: TGTGCCAGCAGCTTAGCGCGTGGTACTAACTATGGCTACACCTTC

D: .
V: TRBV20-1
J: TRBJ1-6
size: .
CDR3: CSALPQGSGSDNSPLHF
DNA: TGCAGTGCCCTTCCGCAGGGTTCAGGTTCCGATAATTCACCCCTCCACTTT

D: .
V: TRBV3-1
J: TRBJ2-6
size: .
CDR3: CASSQTWFLPPVLTF
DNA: TGTGCCAGCAGCCAGACCTGGTTTCTCCCTCCCGTCCTGACTTTC

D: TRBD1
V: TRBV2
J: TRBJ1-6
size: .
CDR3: CASRGGQSNSPLHF
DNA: TGTGCCAGCCGGGGGGGACAGAGTAATTCACCCCTCCACTTT

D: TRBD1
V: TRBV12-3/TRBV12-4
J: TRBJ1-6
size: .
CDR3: CASRGQSYNSPLHF
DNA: TGTGCCAGCAGGGGACAGTCTTATAATTCACCCCTCCACTTT